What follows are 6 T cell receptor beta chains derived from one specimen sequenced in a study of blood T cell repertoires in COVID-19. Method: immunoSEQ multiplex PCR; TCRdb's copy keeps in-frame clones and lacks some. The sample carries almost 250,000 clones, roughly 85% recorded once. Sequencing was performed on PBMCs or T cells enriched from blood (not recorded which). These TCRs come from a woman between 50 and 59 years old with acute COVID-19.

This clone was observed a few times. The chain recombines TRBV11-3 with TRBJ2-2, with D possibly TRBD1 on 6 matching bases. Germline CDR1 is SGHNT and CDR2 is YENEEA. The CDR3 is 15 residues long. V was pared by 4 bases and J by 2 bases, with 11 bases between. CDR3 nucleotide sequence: TGTGCCAGCAGCTCTACCAGGGGTAACACCGGGGAGCTGTTTTTT. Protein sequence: CASSSTRGNTGELFF.

The CDR3 here is CASSRTGTSGNTIYF. The DNA of the CDR3 is TGTGCCAGCAGCCGAACAGGAACCTCTGGAAACACCATATATTTT. The chain combines TRBV27 with TRBJ1-3; D is possibly TRBD1 (5 bases). V shed 6 bases and J shed 0 bases, with 12 bases lying between them. CDR1 is MNHEY and CDR2 is SMNVEV in the germline V gene (reference sequence). This CDR3 is built from 15 residues.

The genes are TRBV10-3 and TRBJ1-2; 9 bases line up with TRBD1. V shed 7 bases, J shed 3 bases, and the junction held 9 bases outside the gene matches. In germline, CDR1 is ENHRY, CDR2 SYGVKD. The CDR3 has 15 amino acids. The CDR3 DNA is TGTGCCATCACGGGGGGGGACAGGGAGTACTATGGCTACACCTTC. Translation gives CAITGGDREYYGYTF.

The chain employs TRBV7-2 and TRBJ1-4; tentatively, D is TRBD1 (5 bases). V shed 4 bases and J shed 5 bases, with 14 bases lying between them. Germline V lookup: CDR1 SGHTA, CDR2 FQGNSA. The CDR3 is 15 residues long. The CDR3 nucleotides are TGTGCCAGCAGCTCAGGCGGGGGATGGAATGAAAAACTGTTTTTT. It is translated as CASSSGGGWNEKLFF.

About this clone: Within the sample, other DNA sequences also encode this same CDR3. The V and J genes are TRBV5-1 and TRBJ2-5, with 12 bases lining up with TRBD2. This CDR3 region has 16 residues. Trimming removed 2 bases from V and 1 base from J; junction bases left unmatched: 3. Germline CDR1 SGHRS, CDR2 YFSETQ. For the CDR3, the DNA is TGCGCCAGCAGCTTACAGACTAGCGGGGGCCAAGAGACCCAGTACTTC. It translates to CASSLQTSGGQETQYF.

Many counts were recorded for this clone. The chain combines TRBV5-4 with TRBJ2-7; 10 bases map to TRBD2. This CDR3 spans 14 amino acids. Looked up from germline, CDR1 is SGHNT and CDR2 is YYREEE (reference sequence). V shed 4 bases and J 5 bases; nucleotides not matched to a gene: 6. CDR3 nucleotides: TGTGCCAGCAGCGAGCGGGGGGGCCTCCACGAGCAGTACTTC. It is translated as CASSERGGLHEQYF.